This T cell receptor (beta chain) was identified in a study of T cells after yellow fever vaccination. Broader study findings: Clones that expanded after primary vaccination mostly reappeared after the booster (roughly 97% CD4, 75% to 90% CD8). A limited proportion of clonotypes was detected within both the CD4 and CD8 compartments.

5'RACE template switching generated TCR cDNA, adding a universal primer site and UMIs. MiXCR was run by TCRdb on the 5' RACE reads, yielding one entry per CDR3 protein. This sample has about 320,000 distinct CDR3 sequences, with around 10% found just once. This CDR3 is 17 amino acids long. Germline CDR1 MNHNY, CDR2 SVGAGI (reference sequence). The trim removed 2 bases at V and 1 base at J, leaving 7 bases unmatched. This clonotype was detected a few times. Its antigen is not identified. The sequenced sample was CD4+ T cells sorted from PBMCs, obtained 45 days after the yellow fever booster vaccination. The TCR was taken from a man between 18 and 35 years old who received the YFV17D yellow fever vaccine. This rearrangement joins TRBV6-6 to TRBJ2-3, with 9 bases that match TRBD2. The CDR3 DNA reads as TGTGCCAGCAGTTACGGGGGTGTAGCGGGGGGCACAGATACGCAGTATTTT. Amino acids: CASSYGGVAGGTDTQYF.